This TCR beta chain was obtained from a study of tumor-infiltrating lymphocytes in primary liver carcinoma. Joint extraction of RNA and DNA used roughly 19-31 mg of bulk tissue that was unsorted. Those sampled were patients whose primary liver carcinoma was treated by surgical resection. Notes on the study in general: For tumor-adjacent and tumor-blood pairs, overlap was less than that seen for tumor region pairs.

In the case of this clonotype: No antigen is known for it. This CDR3 is missing its conserved last phenylalanine or tryptophan, likely due to a read error.

V gave up 0 bases and J gave up 12 bases, with 9 bases separating them. This CDR3 has 13 amino acids. The V gene's germline CDR1 is MGHRA and CDR2 YSYEKL. Constant-region priming of around 530 ng total RNA yielded TCR beta cDNA. Library construction for TCR beta comprised three nested multiplex PCR rounds performed with slightly modified ARM-PCR. Investigators reported that the first two PCR rounds, at roughly 11 cycles each, used TRBV1-TRBV30 forward primers with a C-beta reverse primer. TCRdb passed the multiplex PCR reads through MiXCR, listing each CDR3 protein once. The sample carries roughly 120,000 distinct CDR3 sequences, under 70% recorded once.

This receptor was identified in a woman aged 55-69 years with primary liver carcinoma and hepatitis B virus infection. The specimen was tumor-adjacent normal liver tissue. The rearrangement links TRBV4-1 to TRBJ1-6; D uncertain. CDR3 nucleotides: TGCGCCAGCAGCCAAGATCCCGGCCGACCCCTCCACTTA. This translates into CASSQDPGRPLHL.